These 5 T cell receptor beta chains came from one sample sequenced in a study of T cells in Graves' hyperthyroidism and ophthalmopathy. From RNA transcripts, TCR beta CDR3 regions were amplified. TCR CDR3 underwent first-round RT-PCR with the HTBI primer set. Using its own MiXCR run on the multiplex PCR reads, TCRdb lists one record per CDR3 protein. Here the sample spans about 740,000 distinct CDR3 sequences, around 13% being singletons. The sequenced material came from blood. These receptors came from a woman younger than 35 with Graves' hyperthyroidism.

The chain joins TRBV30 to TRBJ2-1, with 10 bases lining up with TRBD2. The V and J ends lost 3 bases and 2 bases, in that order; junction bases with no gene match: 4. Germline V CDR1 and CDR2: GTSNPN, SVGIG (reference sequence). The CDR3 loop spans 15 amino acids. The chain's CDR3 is CAWRTLAGAYNEQFF. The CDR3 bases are TGTGCCTGGAGAACGCTAGCGGGAGCCTACAATGAGCAGTTCTTC.

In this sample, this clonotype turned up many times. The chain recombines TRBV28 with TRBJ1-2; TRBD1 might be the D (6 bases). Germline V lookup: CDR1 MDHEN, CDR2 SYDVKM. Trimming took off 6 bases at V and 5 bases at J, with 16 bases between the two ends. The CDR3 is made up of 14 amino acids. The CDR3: CASRGGAGIYGYTF. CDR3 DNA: TGTGCCAGCAGGGGGGGCGCGGGGATTTATGGCTACACCTTC.

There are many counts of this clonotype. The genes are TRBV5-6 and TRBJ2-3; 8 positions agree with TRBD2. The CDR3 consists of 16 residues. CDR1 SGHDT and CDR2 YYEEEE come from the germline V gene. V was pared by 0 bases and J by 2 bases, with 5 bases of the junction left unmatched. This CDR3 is CASSLATSAHTDTQYF. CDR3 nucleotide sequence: TGTGCCAGCAGCTTGGCGACTAGCGCCCACACAGATACGCAGTATTTT.

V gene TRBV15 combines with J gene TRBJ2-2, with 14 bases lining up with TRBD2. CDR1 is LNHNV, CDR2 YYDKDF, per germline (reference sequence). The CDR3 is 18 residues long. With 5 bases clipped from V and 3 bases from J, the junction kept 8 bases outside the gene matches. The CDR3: CATSGRLAGGRDTGELFF. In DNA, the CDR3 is TGTGCCACCAGCGGACGACTAGCGGGAGGGCGGGACACCGGGGAGCTGTTTTTT.

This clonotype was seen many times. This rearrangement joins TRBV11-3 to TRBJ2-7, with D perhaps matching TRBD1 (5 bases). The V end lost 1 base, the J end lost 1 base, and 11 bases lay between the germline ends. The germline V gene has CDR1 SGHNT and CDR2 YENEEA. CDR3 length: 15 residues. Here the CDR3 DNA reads TGTGCCAGCAGCTTAGGGGTGGGGCAGTCCTACGAGCAGTACTTC. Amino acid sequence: CASSLGVGQSYEQYF.